The 10 T cell receptor beta chains below all came from one sample that was sequenced in a study of cytomegalovirus exposure and HLA in healthy donors. The PCR ran on 60 Vbeta and 13 Jbeta primers. The protocol was immunoSEQ multiplex PCR, while the TCRdb copy is restricted to in-frame clones and leaves out a portion. The sample includes over 150,000 clones, around 80% of them seen just once. Material for sequencing was PBMCs. These receptors were taken from a man between 18 and 29 years old in good health and CMV-seronegative.

V usage is TRBV7-2 and J usage is TRBJ2-7, with 8 bases lining up with TRBD2. Germline V gene data show CDR1 as SGHTA and CDR2 as FQGNSA. The V and J ends lost 2 bases and 5 bases, in that order; junction bases with no gene match: 11. The CDR3 has 16 residues. The CDR3 nucleotides are TGTGCCAGCAGCTTAATTCCGGGAGGGGGTGTCAACGAGCAGTACTTC. It yields the protein CASSLIPGGGVNEQYF.

In its sample, this clone was seen a few times. The V gene is TRBV6-5, the J gene TRBJ1-5, with TRBD1 identical over 8 bases. The CDR3 is 14 residues long. The germline CDR1 and CDR2 sequences are MNHEY and SVGAGI. With V trimmed by 6 bases and J by 7 bases, 8 bases remained unmatched. The CDR3 DNA reads TGTGCCAGCAGCCCCGGACAGGGCCAACAGCCCCAGCATTTT. It specifies CASSPGQGQQPQHF.

The J gene is TRBJ2-3, the V gene TRBV4-3, with a possible D match to TRBD2 (9 bases). CDR1 and CDR2 from the germline V gene are LGHNA and YSLEER. V was shortened by 4 bases and J by 4 bases, with 15 bases between the two germline ends. This CDR3 region has 15 residues. For the CDR3, the DNA is TGCGCCAGCAGCCCAGGGGGCGGGAGGGCAGATACGCAGTATTTT. This gives the protein CASSPGGGRADTQYF.

V usage is TRBV7-9 and J usage is TRBJ1-1; D is uncertain. The CDR3 totals 12 residues. Germline-derived CDR1 and CDR2 are SEHNR and FQNEAQ (reference sequence). V was cut by 1 base and J by 11 bases, with 11 bases left in between. CDR3 amino acids: CASSLEGARAFF. The CDR3 DNA reads TGTGCCAGCAGCTTAGAGGGAGCGAGGGCTTTCTTT. Combining the CDR3 with reference TRBV7-9 and TRBJ1-1 gives the whole variable domain DTGVSQNPRHKITKRGQNVTFRCDPISEHNRLYWYRQTLGQGPEFLTYFQNEAQLEKSRLLSDRFSAERPKGSFSTLEIQRTEQGDSAMYLCASSLEGARAFFGQGTRLTVV.

This clone has a handful of counts. The chain has TRBV28 and TRBJ2-3; 9 nucleotides line up with TRBD2. This CDR3 has 13 residues. V lost 8 bases to trimming and J lost 5 bases; unmatched junction nucleotides: 5. From germline, CDR1 is MDHEN and CDR2 SYDVKM. The CDR3 here is CASGSGRRDTQYF. CDR3 sequence (DNA): TGTGCCAGCGGAAGCGGGAGGCGAGATACGCAGTATTTT.

This rearrangement joins TRBV7-2 to TRBJ1-1; D remains unclear. The CDR3 is made up of 13 amino acids. Trimming shortened V by 1 base and J by 11 bases, and 14 bases separated the two germline ends. Germline V CDR1 and CDR2: SGHTA, FQGNSA. The CDR3 bases are TGTGCCAGCAGCTTAGTTTCTGCAAGGGAGGCTTTCTTT. This translates into CASSLVSAREAFF.

The V call is TRBV29-1, the J call TRBJ2-7, with D hard to call. Germline values: CDR1 SQVTM, CDR2 ANQGSEA. The CDR3 loop spans 13 amino acids. V was trimmed by 7 bases and J by 2 bases, leaving 15 bases between them. The CDR3 region has the DNA TGCAGCGCCGTCATGGCAGATACCTACGAGCAGTACTTC. Protein product: CSAVMADTYEQYF.

The chain employs TRBV6-5 and TRBJ2-7; 8 positions agree with TRBD1. Germline CDR1 reads MNHEY; CDR2 reads SVGAGI. The J segment lost 4 bases and the V segment lost 0 bases, leaving 8 bases of the junction unmatched. This CDR3 spans 16 amino acids. The CDR3 bases are TGTGCCAGCAGTTACTCGTCCGCCAGGGGGCTATACGAGCAGTACTTC. Translating gives CASSYSSARGLYEQYF.

The chain links TRBV25-1 to TRBJ1-3; D gene ambiguous. Trimming took off 4 bases at V and 4 bases at J, with 14 bases between the two ends. The length of the CDR3 is 15 residues. CDR1 and CDR2 (germline): MGHDK, SYGVNS. The CDR3 spells CASSVPGYSGNTIYF. The CDR3 DNA reads TGTGCCAGCAGTGTACCGGGATACTCGGGAAACACCATATATTTT.

The V and J genes are TRBV13 and TRBJ2-5; tentatively, D is TRBD1 (6 bases). Trimming stripped 5 bases from V and 3 bases from J, with 10 bases between. This CDR3 is 13 amino acids long. Germline CDR1 and CDR2: PRHDT and FYEKMQ (reference sequence). The CDR3 bases are TGTGCCAGCAGCGACTGGACAGAAGAGACCCAGTACTTC. Translated, it gives CASSDWTEETQYF. Supplemented by reference TRBV13 and TRBJ2-5, the full variable domain reads AAGVIQSPRHLIKEKRETATLKCYPIPRHDTVYWYQQGPGQDPQFLISFYEKMQSDKGSIPDRFSAQQFSDYHSELNMSSLELGDSALYFCASSDWTEETQYFGPGTRLLVL.